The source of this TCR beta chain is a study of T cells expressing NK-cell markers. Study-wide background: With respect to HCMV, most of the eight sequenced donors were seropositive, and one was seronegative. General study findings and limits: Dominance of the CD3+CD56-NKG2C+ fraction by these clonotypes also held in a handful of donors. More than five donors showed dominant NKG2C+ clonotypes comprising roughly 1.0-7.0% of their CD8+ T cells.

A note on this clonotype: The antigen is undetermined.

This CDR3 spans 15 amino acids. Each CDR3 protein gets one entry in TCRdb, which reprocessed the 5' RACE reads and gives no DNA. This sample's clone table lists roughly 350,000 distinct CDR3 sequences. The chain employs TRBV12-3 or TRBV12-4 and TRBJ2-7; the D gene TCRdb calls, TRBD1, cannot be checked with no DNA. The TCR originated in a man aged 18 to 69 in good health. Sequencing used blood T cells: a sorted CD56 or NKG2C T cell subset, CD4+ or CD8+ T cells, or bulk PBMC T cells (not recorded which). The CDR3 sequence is CASSFRQVSSYEQYF.